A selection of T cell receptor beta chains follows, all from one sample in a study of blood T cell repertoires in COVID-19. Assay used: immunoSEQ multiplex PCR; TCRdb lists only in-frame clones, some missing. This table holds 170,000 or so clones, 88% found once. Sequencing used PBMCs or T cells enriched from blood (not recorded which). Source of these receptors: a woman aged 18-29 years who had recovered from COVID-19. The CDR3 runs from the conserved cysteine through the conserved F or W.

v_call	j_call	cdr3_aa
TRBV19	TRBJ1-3	CASSRTQGGNTIYF
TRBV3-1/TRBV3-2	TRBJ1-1	CASSLQGLNTEAFF
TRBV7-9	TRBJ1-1	CASSFVRMNTEAFF
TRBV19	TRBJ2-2	CASGRDRGAAGELFF
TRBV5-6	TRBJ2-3	CASSSRQGPTDTQYF
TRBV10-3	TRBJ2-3	CAIFDPGLAGMSGGADTQYF
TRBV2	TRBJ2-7	CASKAGSYEQYF
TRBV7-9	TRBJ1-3	CASSLGQGAFKGNTIYF
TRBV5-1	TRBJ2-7	CASMGTSSYEQYF
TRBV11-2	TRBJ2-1	CASSLELAGGNEQFF
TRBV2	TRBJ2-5	CASSGLAGAPQETQYF
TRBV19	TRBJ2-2	CAASPVSGGGTGELFF
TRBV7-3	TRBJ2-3	CASSYLDTQYF
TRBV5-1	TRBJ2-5	CASSLEGGQGTQYF
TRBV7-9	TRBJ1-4	CASSPRPGQNEKLFF
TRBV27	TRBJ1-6	CASSLQGYNSPLHF
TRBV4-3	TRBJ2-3	CASSQDLGVNRGIDTQYF
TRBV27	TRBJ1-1	CASSLVSNTEAFF
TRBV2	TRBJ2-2	CASRGTRHTGELFF
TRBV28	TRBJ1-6	CASRTGSSYNSPLHF
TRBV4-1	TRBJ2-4	CASSQEDTRELSNIQYF
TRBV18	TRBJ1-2	CASSPGQGDYGYTF
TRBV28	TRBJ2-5	CASSFVGEGYQETQYF
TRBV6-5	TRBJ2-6	CASTEDRAGANVLTF
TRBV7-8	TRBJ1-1	CASSSPTQETIGDTEAFF
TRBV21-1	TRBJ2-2	CASSKVRETGELFF
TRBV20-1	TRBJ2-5	CSASTLYETQYF
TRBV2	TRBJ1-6	CASSGRPAYNSPLHF
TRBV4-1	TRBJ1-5	CASSQPYVDRNQPQHF
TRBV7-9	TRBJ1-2	CASSLDVGRNYGYTF
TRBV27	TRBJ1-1	CATSHSPGSALTEAFF
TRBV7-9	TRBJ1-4	CASSLVRDWGEKLFF
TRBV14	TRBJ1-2	CASSQETGIGGYTF
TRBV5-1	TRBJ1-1	CASSSIAAGESEAFF
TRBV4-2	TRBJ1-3	CASSQDRGAGNTIYF
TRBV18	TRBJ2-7	CASSPGHHTYEQYF